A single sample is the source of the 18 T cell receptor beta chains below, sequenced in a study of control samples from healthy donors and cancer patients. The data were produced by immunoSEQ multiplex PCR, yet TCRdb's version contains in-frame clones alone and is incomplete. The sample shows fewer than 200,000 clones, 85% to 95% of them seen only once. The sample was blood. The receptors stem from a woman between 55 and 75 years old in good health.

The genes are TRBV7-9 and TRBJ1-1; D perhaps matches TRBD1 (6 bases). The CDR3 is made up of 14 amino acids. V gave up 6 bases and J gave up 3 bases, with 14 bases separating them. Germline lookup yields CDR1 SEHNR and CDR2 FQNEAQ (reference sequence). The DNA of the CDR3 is TGTGCCAGCAGTAGGGGGGCTCCCCACACTGAAGCTTTCTTT. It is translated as CASSRGAPHTEAFF. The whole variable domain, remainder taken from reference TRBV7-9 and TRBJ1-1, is DTGVSQNPRHKITKRGQNVTFRCDPISEHNRLYWYRQTLGQGPEFLTYFQNEAQLEKSRLLSDRFSAERPKGSFSTLEIQRTEQGDSAMYLCASSRGAPHTEAFFGQGTRLTVV.

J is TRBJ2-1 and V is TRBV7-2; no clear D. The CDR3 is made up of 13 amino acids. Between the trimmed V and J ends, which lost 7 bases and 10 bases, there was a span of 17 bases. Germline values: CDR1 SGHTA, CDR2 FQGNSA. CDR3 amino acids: CASNPFTTYEQFF. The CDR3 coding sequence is TGTGCCAGCAACCCCTTCACGACATACGAGCAGTTCTTC.

CDR3 loop: CASSPRTGRDTEAFF. Here the CDR3 DNA reads TGCGCCAGCAGCCCCAGGACAGGGAGGGACACTGAAGCTTTCTTT. This chain uses TRBV4-1 with TRBJ1-1; TRBD1 agrees at 8 bases. The germline gives CDR1 MGHRA, CDR2 YSYEKL. The CDR3 has 15 amino acids. The V and J ends lost 4 bases and 3 bases, in that order; junction bases with no gene match: 7.

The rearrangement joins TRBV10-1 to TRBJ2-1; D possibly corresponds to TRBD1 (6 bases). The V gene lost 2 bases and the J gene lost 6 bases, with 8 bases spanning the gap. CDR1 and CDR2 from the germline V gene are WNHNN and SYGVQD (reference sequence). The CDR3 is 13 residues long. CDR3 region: CASSETGFNEQFF. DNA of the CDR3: TGCGCCAGCAGTGAGACAGGGTTCAATGAGCAGTTCTTC.

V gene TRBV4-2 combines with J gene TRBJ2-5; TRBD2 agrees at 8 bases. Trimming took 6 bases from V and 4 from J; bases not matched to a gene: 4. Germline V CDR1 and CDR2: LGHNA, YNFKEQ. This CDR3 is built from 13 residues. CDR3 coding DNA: TGTGCCAGCAGTCGCCGGGAGGGAGAGACCCAGTACTTC. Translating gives CASSRREGETQYF.

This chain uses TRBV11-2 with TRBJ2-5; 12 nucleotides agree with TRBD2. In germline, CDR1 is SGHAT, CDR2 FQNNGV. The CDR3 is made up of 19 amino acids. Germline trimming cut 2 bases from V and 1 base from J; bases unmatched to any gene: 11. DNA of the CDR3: TGTGCCAGCAGCTTATCAAGTTATTCTAGCGGGGGGGCCCAAGAGACCCAGTACTTC. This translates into CASSLSSYSSGGAQETQYF.

The CDR3 nucleotides are TGTGCCAGCAGTGGGGATTATAATTCACCCCTCCACTTT. Translating it yields CASSGDYNSPLHF. The chain carries TRBV2 and TRBJ1-6; D is undetermined. Germline CDR1 reads SNHLY; CDR2 reads FYNNEI. The CDR3 sequence is 13 residues long. V lost 4 bases, J lost 4 bases, and 5 bases lay in between. Variable domain in full (rest from reference TRBV2 and TRBJ1-6): EPEVTQTPSHQVTQMGQEVILRCVPISNHLYFYWYRQILGQKVEFLVSFYNNEISEKSEIFDDQFSVERPDGSNFTLKIRSTKLEDSAMYFCASSGDYNSPLHFGNGTRLTVT.

The CDR3 nucleotides read TGTGCCAGCAGCCAAAACAGGGATAACTATGGCTACACCTTC. It yields the protein CASSQNRDNYGYTF. The chain uses TRBV6-5 and TRBJ1-2; possibly TRBD1 for D (6 bases). Looked up from germline, CDR1 is MNHEY and CDR2 is SVGAGI. Trimming stripped 6 bases from V and 1 base from J, with 12 bases between. The CDR3 consists of 14 residues.

CDR3 protein: CASRAGSLGGYTF. CDR3 DNA: TGTGCCAGCAGAGCCGGGAGTTTAGGAGGCTACACCTTC. The chain employs TRBV6-5 and TRBJ1-2; D ambiguous. The CDR3 has 13 amino acids. Trimming stripped 6 bases from V and 8 bases from J, with 16 bases between. CDR1 is MNHEY, CDR2 SVGAGI, per germline.

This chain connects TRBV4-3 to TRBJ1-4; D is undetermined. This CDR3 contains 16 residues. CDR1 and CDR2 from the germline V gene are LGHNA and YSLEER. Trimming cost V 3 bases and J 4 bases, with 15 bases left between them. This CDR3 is CASSHSPGGNNEKLFF. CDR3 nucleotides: TGCGCCAGCAGCCACAGTCCTGGCGGGAATAATGAAAAACTGTTTTTT.

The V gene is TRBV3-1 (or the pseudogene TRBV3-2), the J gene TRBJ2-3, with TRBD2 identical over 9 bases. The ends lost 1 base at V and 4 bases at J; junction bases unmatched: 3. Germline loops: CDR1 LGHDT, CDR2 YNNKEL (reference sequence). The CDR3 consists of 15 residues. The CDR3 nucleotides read TGTGCCAGCAGCCAAGCGGCTAGCGGGGCAGATACGCAGTATTTT. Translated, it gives CASSQAASGADTQYF.

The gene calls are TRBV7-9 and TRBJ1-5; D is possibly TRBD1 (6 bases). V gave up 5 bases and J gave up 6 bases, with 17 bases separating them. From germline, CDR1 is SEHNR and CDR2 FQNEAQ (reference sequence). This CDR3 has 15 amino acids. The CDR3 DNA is TGTGCCAGCAGCCCGAGGGGGGCCGGGAGTCAGCCCCAGCATTTT. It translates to CASSPRGAGSQPQHF.

The CDR3 DNA reads TGTGCCAGCAGTGAGAGCACCGGGGAGCTGTTTTTT. Translation: CASSESTGELFF. The chain recombines TRBV2 with TRBJ2-2; unclear D gene. There are 12 residues in the CDR3. The V and J ends lost 3 bases and 4 bases respectively, with 3 bases between them. Germline loops: CDR1 SNHLY, CDR2 FYNNEI.

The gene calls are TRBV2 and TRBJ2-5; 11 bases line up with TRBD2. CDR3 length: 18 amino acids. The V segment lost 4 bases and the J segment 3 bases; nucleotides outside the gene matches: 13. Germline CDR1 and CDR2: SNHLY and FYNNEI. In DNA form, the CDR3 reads TGTGCCAGCAGTGTAGTGGGTAGCGGGGGGGTCAGGGAAGAGACCCAGTACTTC. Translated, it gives CASSVVGSGGVREETQYF. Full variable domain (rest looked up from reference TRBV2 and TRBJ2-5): EPEVTQTPSHQVTQMGQEVILRCVPISNHLYFYWYRQILGQKVEFLVSFYNNEISEKSEIFDDQFSVERPDGSNFTLKIRSTKLEDSAMYFCASSVVGSGGVREETQYFGPGTRLLVL.

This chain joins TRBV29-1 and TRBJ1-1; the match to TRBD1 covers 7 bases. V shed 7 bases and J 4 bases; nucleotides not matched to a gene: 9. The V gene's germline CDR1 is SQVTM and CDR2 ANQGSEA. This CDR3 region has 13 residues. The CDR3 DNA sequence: TGCAGCGGTACAGGGGCTGGGGGCACTGAAGCTTTCTTT. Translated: CSGTGAGGTEAFF. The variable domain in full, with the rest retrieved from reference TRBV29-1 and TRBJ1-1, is SAVISQKPSRDICQRGTSLTIQCQVDSQVTMMFWYRQQPGQSLTLIATANQGSEATYESGFVIDKFPISRPNLTFSTLTVSNMSPEDSSIYLCSGTGAGGTEAFFGQGTRLTVV.

The CDR3 nucleotides are TGTGCCAGCAGTTACCAGGGGGCCACCTATAATTCACCCCTCCACTTT. Its translation is CASSYQGATYNSPLHF. The chain joins TRBV6-5 to TRBJ1-6; TRBD1 matches at 8 bases. With V trimmed by 2 bases and J by 2 bases, 2 bases remained unmatched. CDR3 length: 16 residues. Germline V gene data show CDR1 as MNHEY and CDR2 as SVGAGI.

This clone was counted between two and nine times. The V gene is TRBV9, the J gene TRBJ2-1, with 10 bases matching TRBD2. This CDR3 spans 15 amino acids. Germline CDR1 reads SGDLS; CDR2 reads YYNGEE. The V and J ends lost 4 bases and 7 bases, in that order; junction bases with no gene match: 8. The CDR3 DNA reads TGTGCCAGCAGCCTTGATAGCGGGGGGTGGAATGAGCAGTTCTTC. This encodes CASSLDSGGWNEQFF.

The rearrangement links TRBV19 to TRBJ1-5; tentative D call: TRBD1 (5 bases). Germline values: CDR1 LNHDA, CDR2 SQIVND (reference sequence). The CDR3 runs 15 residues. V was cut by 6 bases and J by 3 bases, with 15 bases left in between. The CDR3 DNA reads TGTGCCAGTAGAACCGGGACGTCGAACAATCAGCCCCAGCATTTT. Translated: CASRTGTSNNQPQHF. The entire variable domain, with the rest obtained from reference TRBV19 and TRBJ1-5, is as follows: DGGITQSPKYLFRKEGQNVTLSCEQNLNHDAMYWYRQDPGQGLRLIYYSQIVNDFQKGDIAEGYSVSREKKESFPLTVTSAQKNPTAFYLCASRTGTSNNQPQHFGDGTRLSIL.